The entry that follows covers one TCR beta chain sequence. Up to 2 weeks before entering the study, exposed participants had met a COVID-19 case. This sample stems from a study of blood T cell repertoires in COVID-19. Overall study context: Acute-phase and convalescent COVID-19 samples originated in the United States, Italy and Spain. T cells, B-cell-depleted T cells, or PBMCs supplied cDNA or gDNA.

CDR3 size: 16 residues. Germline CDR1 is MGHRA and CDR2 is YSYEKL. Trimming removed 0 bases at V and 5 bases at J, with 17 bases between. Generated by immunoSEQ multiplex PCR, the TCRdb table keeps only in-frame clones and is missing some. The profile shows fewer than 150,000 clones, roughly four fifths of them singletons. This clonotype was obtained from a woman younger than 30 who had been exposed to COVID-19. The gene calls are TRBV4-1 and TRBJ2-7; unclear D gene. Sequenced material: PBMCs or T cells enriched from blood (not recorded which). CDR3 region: CASSQDLSQQRNEQYF. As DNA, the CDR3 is TGCGCCAGCAGCCAAGATCTTAGCCAACAAAGGAACGAGCAGTACTTC.